This TCR beta chain was documented in a study of shared clonotypes between healthy human individuals. Study conclusions and caveats: Even with large depth, rarefaction showed that sorted-subset sequencing was incomplete.

Measured with immunoSEQ multiplex PCR; TCRdb has only the in-frame clones, and not every one. There are roughly 2.2 million clones in the sample; more than 85% occur only once, and roughly 0.36% lies in the top ten. Regarding this clone: Its antigen is not known.

The CDR3 sequence is 12 residues long. Germline V gives CDR1 LGHNA, CDR2 YNFKEQ. The germline V and J ends were trimmed by 2 bases and 6 bases, with 6 bases remaining between them. The sample taken for sequencing was naive CD4+ T cells from PBMCs. Noted subset: CD45RA+ positively selected. The receptor comes from a young man in good health. Some clones in this sample may be carry-over from other donors' samples. The genes are TRBV4-2 and TRBJ2-3; no reliable D call. CDR3 sequence: CASSQHSDTQYF. DNA for the CDR3: TGTGCCAGCAGCCAACACTCGGATACGCAGTATTTT.